The table lists the clone carrying this TCR beta chain with a few counts. Antigen: not known. Depths of 1 in 200,000 to 1 in 1 million T cells were the sequencing target. Sequencing was performed with immunoSEQ multiplex PCR; in TCRdb, only in-frame clones are kept and a portion is missing. Among more than 200,000 clones listed, under 75% were seen once. This record comes from a study of cytotoxic CD8 clonotypes in ibrutinib-treated CLL. Study-wide context: The patient breakdown showed approximately 11 relapsed/refractory and around 16 treatment-naive cases, with fewer than 18 IGHV unmutated.

This CDR3 spans 14 amino acids. The V gene's germline CDR1 is SGHKS and CDR2 YYEKEE (reference sequence). V was trimmed by 6 bases and J by 2 bases, leaving 15 bases between them. Study observations and caveats: Rare overall, public clonotypes shrank or held steady under therapy. Clonality climbed at ibrutinib response, then dropped toward baseline at progression.

The chain uses TRBV5-5 and TRBJ2-7; D remains unclear. This TCR came from a human donor with chronic lymphocytic leukemia. Sequencing was performed on PBMCs, taken after 24 months of ibrutinib treatment. The CDR3 region is CASTSRSPAYEQYF. Here the CDR3 DNA reads TGTGCCAGCACCTCCCGTAGCCCCGCCTACGAGCAGTACTTC.